These 19 T cell receptor beta chains came from one sample sequenced in a study of T cells in Graves' hyperthyroidism and ophthalmopathy. Researchers took RNA transcripts and amplified the TCR beta CDR3 regions from them. In the first-round RT-PCR of the TCR CDR3, the HTBI primer set was used. Using its own MiXCR run on the multiplex PCR reads, TCRdb lists one record per CDR3 protein. The sample holds roughly 61,000 distinct CDR3 sequences, approximately 50% seen once. Material for sequencing was blood. The receptors here all came from a woman aged 55 to 70 with Graves' ophthalmopathy.

This clonotype appeared many times. The CDR3 nucleotides read TGTGCCAGCAGTTACCCGGGGGGCTCGGCCGGGGAGCTGTTTTTT. This sequence encodes CASSYPGGSAGELFF. This chain connects TRBV6-2 or TRBV6-3 to TRBJ2-2, with TRBD2 as a possible D gene (7 bases). The germline CDR1 and CDR2 sequences are MNHEY and SVGEGT. This CDR3 has 15 amino acids. Trimming shortened V by 2 bases and J by 6 bases, and 13 bases separated the two germline ends.

This clonotype was seen ten or more times. The J gene is TRBJ2-3, the V gene TRBV20-1, with 8 bases matching TRBD2. Trimming cost V 4 bases and J 4 bases; bases outside gene matches: 7. CDR3 length equals 14 residues. Germline CDR1 and CDR2: DFQATT and SNEGSKA (reference sequence). The CDR3 spells CSAKAGGEADTQYF. DNA of the CDR3: TGCAGTGCTAAGGCCGGGGGGGAGGCAGATACGCAGTATTTT.

Points on this clonotype: The junction departs from germline at one end; a sequencing error may be responsible. The chain employs TRBV5-4 and TRBJ1-2, with a possible D match to TRBD1 (6 bases). The V gene's germline CDR1 is SGHNT and CDR2 YYREEE (reference sequence). The CDR3 contains 13 residues. CDR3 loop: CASSLFTGYGYTF. CDR3 nucleotides: TGCGCCAGCAGCTTATTCACAGGGTATGGCTACACCTTC.

J is TRBJ2-7 and V is TRBV28; D may match TRBD1 or TRBD2 (5 bases each). Trimming shortened V by 3 bases and J by 2 bases, and 17 bases separated the two germline ends. The CDR3 length is 16 residues. Germline CDR1 MDHEN, CDR2 SYDVKM. CDR3 protein: CASSFSLEGLTYEQYF. As DNA, the CDR3 is TGTGCCAGCAGTTTCTCCCTAGAGGGGCTAACCTACGAGCAGTACTTC.

This clonotype was recorded only once. The CDR3 DNA reads as TGTGCCAGCAGTTTACAGCAGAGGACAGGGGGCGCGAGGACTGAAGCTTTCTTT. This translates into CASSLQQRTGGARTEAFF. This chain joins TRBV12-3 or TRBV12-4 and TRBJ1-1, with 11 bases lining up with TRBD1. With 2 bases clipped from V and 5 bases from J, the junction kept 13 bases outside the gene matches. The CDR3 covers 18 residues.

The gene calls are TRBV6-1 and TRBJ2-2; maybe TRBD2 (6 bases). The CDR3 covers 14 residues. CDR1 is MNHNS, CDR2 SASEGT, per germline. V was clipped by 7 bases and J by 4 bases, with 13 bases between them. The CDR3 sequence: CASTYYGGTGELFF. The CDR3 region has the DNA TGTGCCAGCACCTACTACGGGGGCACCGGGGAGCTGTTTTTT.

At least ten counts were recorded for this clonotype. This chain joins TRBV2 and TRBJ2-7, with D perhaps TRBD2 (6 bases). The CDR3 is 14 residues long. Germline values: CDR1 SNHLY, CDR2 FYNNEI. V was shortened by 4 bases and J by 0 bases, with 10 bases between the two germline ends. The CDR3 loop is CASSGDGSSYEQYF. DNA of the CDR3: TGTGCCAGCAGTGGAGACGGGAGCTCCTACGAGCAGTACTTC.

The chain combines TRBV2 with TRBJ1-4; 10 nucleotides match TRBD1. J lost 8 bases, V lost 7 bases, and 16 bases had no gene match. This CDR3 has 17 amino acids. CDR1 is SNHLY and CDR2 is FYNNEI in the germline V gene. CDR3 sequence reads: CASTGTGEEGAKEKLFF. The DNA for the CDR3 is TGTGCCAGCACCGGGACAGGGGAGGAGGGGGCCAAAGAAAAACTGTTTTTT. Full variable domain (missing parts from reference TRBV2 and TRBJ1-4): EPEVTQTPSHQVTQMGQEVILRCVPISNHLYFYWYRQILGQKVEFLVSFYNNEISEKSEIFDDQFSVERPDGSNFTLKIRSTKLEDSAMYFCASTGTGEEGAKEKLFFGSGTQLSVL.

In its sample, this clonotype was seen many times. V and J are TRBV19 and TRBJ2-5; 7 bases match TRBD1. Trimming cost V 8 bases and J 5 bases; bases outside gene matches: 8. Germline V gene sequence: CDR1 LNHDA, CDR2 SQIVND (reference sequence). The CDR3 covers 13 residues. The chain's CDR3 is CASGRGGLETQYF. The CDR3 nucleotides read TGTGCCAGTGGACGAGGGGGCTTGGAGACCCAGTACTTC.

The rearrangement links TRBV19 to TRBJ2-6, with D possibly called TRBD1 or TRBD2 (5 bases each). The CDR3 consists of 17 residues. Trimming left V 2 bases short and J 4 bases short, with 15 bases between. Germline V gene sequence: CDR1 LNHDA, CDR2 SQIVND (reference sequence). The CDR3, as DNA: TGTGCCAGTAGTATAAGTGGGGTGGGGACCGGGGCCAACGTCCTGACTTTC. Its translation is CASSISGVGTGANVLTF.

With regard to this clonotype: A junction boundary mismatches the germline segment, possibly from a read error. The J gene is TRBJ2-5, the V gene TRBV7-2; a possible D gene is TRBD1 (5 bases). CDR1 and CDR2 (germline): SGHTA, FQGNSA. The CDR3 has 14 amino acids. CDR3 nucleotides: TGTGCCAGCAGCTTAGACTCAGGGCAAGAGACTCAGTACTTC. Translated: CASSLDSGQETQYF.

Many counts were recorded for this clonotype. V and J are TRBV20-1 and TRBJ1-5, with 7 positions matching TRBD1. J lost 1 base, V lost 4 bases, and 1 base had no gene match. Germline CDR1 is DFQATT and CDR2 is SNEGSKA (reference sequence). The CDR3 is 13 residues long. Written as DNA, the CDR3 is TGCAGTGCTACAGGGGGGAGCAATCAGCCCCAGCATTTT. Amino acids: CSATGGSNQPQHF.

This chain connects TRBV11-2 to TRBJ2-7, with 11 bases that match TRBD1. This CDR3 has 18 residues. Losses at the gene ends were 1 base for V and 4 bases for J; bases not matched to a gene: 12. Germline V gene data show CDR1 as SGHAT and CDR2 as FQNNGV. The CDR3 region is CASSLARGGGQGVYEQYF. CDR3 DNA: TGTGCCAGCAGCTTAGCCAGAGGAGGGGGACAGGGGGTGTACGAGCAGTACTTC. The full variable domain, completed using reference TRBV11-2 and TRBJ2-7, is EAGVAQSPRYKIIEKRQSVAFWCNPISGHATLYWYQQILGQGPKLLIQFQNNGVVDDSQLPKDRFSAERLKGVDSTLKIQPAKLEDSAVYLCASSLARGGGQGVYEQYFGPGTRLTVT.

For the CDR3, the DNA is TGTGCCAGCAGCGCCGGAGGCGGTCCGGATACGCAGTATTTT. The encoded protein is CASSAGGGPDTQYF. The rearrangement joins TRBV9 to TRBJ2-3, with D possibly matching TRBD2 (5 bases). CDR1 and CDR2 from the germline V gene are SGDLS and YYNGEE. The V gene lost 3 bases and the J gene lost 6 bases, with 14 bases spanning the gap. CDR3 length equals 14 residues.

V usage is TRBV6-5 and J usage is TRBJ2-7, with 8 bases lining up with TRBD1. The CDR3 runs to 16 residues. Losses at the gene ends were 2 bases for V and 6 bases for J; bases not matched to a gene: 12. CDR1 and CDR2 (germline): MNHEY, SVGAGI. The CDR3 DNA is TGTGCCAGCAGTTACCCATTCGACGGACAGGGAGGCGAGCAGTACTTC. This codes for CASSYPFDGQGGEQYF.

V and J are TRBV2 and TRBJ1-2, with TRBD1 identical over 9 bases. The CDR3 has 11 amino acids. V was clipped by 10 bases and J by 7 bases; unmatched bases: 4. CDR1 and CDR2 (germline): SNHLY, FYNNEI. The CDR3 coding sequence is TGTGCCATCGGGACAGGGTTTGGCTACACCTTC. This encodes CAIGTGFGYTF.

The chain recombines TRBV7-9 with TRBJ1-2, with a weak D call TRBD1 (5 bases). Germline CDR1 is SEHNR and CDR2 is FQNEAQ (reference sequence). The germline V and J ends were trimmed by 3 bases and 2 bases, with 10 bases remaining between them. This CDR3 is 14 amino acids long. The CDR3 loop is CASSLDGDNYGYTF. CDR3 nucleotide sequence: TGTGCCAGCAGCTTGGATGGGGACAACTATGGCTACACCTTC.

This clonotype was observed many times. This may be a read error, as it is one base from a much larger clone. The CDR3 here is CASSQGGNRPQHF. DNA of the CDR3: TGTGCCAGCAGCCAAGGGGGTAATCGGCCCCAGCATTTT. V and J are TRBV4-2 and TRBJ1-5; no firm D call. Per germline, CDR1 LGHNA and CDR2 YNFKEQ. The CDR3 is 13 residues long.

This sequence joins TRBV5-1 and TRBJ2-3, with D uncertain. There are 12 residues in the CDR3. Germline V gene data show CDR1 as SGHRS and CDR2 as YFSETQ. V lost 3 bases, J lost 6 bases, and 8 bases lay in between. Here the CDR3 reads CASSYAYDTQYF. The CDR3 DNA sequence: TGCGCCAGCAGCTACGCTTACGATACGCAGTATTTT.